Presented here are 21 T cell receptor beta chains from one specimen sequenced in a study of CD4 T cells in relation to SARS-CoV-2 and coronaviruses. CD4+ T cells from unexposed donors were obtained before the COVID-19 pandemic (2011-2018). Isolation of CD4+ T cells took place after approximately eleven days in culture. Clones were sequenced by immunoSEQ multiplex PCR, and TCRdb holds only the in-frame ones, with some missing. The repertoire consists of tens of thousands of clones, with over 70% occurring once and the leading ten covering over 10%. No antigens are known for them. Input material: CD4+ T cells from PBMCs, cultured in vitro. The receptors originated from a human donor in good health.

V usage is TRBV27 and J usage is TRBJ2-7; D remains unclear. The germline V gene has CDR1 MNHEY and CDR2 SMNVEV (reference sequence). V lost 5 bases, J lost 3 bases, and 17 bases lay in between. CDR3 length: 15 amino acids. CDR3 DNA: TGTGCCAGCAGTCCAGCCCGAACGGACCTCTACGAGCAGTACTTC. Translating gives CASSPARTDLYEQYF.

J is TRBJ2-2 and V is TRBV4-1; 13 positions agree with TRBD2. The CDR3 contains 15 residues. CDR1 and CDR2 (germline): MGHRA, YSYEKL. The V segment lost 4 bases and the J segment 7 bases; nucleotides outside the gene matches: 3. The CDR3 region is CASSLLAGGDGELFF. The CDR3 coding sequence is TGCGCCAGCAGCCTACTAGCGGGAGGGGACGGGGAGCTGTTTTTT.

V and J are TRBV3-1 (or the pseudogene TRBV3-2) and TRBJ2-7; a possible D gene is TRBD2 (6 bases). CDR1 and CDR2 (germline): LGHDT, YNNKEL (reference sequence). The V end lost 3 bases, the J end lost 2 bases, and 11 bases lay between the germline ends. The CDR3 is 14 residues long. The CDR3 loop is CASSQTRQAYEQYF. As DNA, the CDR3 is TGTGCCAGCAGCCAGACTAGGCAAGCCTACGAGCAGTACTTC.

The gene calls are TRBV6-2 or TRBV6-3 and TRBJ1-5; D remains unclear. Trimming pared 2 bases from V and 0 bases from J, leaving 5 bases between. Germline CDR1 MNHEY, CDR2 SVGEGT. The CDR3 extends over 14 amino acids. The CDR3 loop reads CASSYAYSNQPQHF. CDR3 bases: TGTGCCAGCAGTTACGCTTATAGCAATCAGCCCCAGCATTTT.

The chain joins TRBV29-1 to TRBJ2-3, with a weak D call TRBD1 (6 bases). V gave up 7 bases and J gave up 5 bases, with 10 bases separating them. Germline CDR1 is SQVTM and CDR2 is ANQGSEA. This CDR3 has 11 amino acids. The CDR3 loop is CSATGLDTQYF. CDR3 sequence (DNA): TGCAGCGCAACAGGGCTAGATACGCAGTATTTT.

V gene TRBV9 combines with J gene TRBJ2-7; a weak D match, TRBD1 (5 bases). The CDR3 sequence is 14 residues long. Trimming took off 2 bases at V and 1 base at J, with 10 bases between the two ends. Germline-derived CDR1 and CDR2 are SGDLS and YYNGEE. CDR3 coding DNA: TGTGCCAGCAGCGTTAGCTCAGGGTCCTACGAGCAGTACTTC. Its translation is CASSVSSGSYEQYF.

The rearrangement joins TRBV7-9 to TRBJ1-3; D gene ambiguous. This CDR3 is 14 amino acids long. The germline V gene encodes CDR1 SEHNR and CDR2 FQNEAQ (reference sequence). The V gene lost 4 bases and the J gene lost 2 bases, with 9 bases spanning the gap. The CDR3 loop reads CASSSTPAGNTIYF. Here the CDR3 DNA reads TGTGCCAGCAGCTCCACACCCGCTGGAAACACCATATATTTT.

V and J are TRBV30 and TRBJ1-4, with a possible D match to TRBD1 (5 bases). Germline CDR1 and CDR2: GTSNPN and SVGIG (reference sequence). The CDR3 totals 10 residues. V was pared by 5 bases and J by 11 bases, with 9 bases between. The chain's CDR3 is CAWWGGKLFF. CDR3 bases: TGTGCCTGGTGGGGGGGGAAACTGTTTTTT.

This clone was seen only once. This chain uses TRBV2 with TRBJ2-2; 8 bases line up with TRBD2. Germline V lookup: CDR1 SNHLY, CDR2 FYNNEI. V gave up 3 bases and J gave up 7 bases; unmatched junction bases: 10. The CDR3 is made up of 16 amino acids. Here the CDR3 reads CASSDPGGQYSGELFF. CDR3 DNA: TGTGCCAGCAGTGATCCGGGGGGGCAGTATAGCGGGGAGCTGTTTTTT. Complete variable domain (other parts from reference TRBV2 and TRBJ2-2): EPEVTQTPSHQVTQMGQEVILRCVPISNHLYFYWYRQILGQKVEFLVSFYNNEISEKSEIFDDQFSVERPDGSNFTLKIRSTKLEDSAMYFCASSDPGGQYSGELFFGEGSRLTVL.

This chain joins TRBV4-3 and TRBJ2-2, with D tentatively TRBD2 (5 bases). This CDR3 region has 16 residues. Germline V gene data show CDR1 as LGHNA and CDR2 as YSLEER. V was cut by 2 bases and J by 5 bases, with 15 bases left in between. The CDR3 here is CASSQFAGTGTGELFF. CDR3 nucleotides: TGCGCCAGCAGCCAATTCGCGGGCACGGGGACCGGGGAGCTGTTTTTT.

The genes are TRBV27 and TRBJ1-2; D ambiguous. CDR1 and CDR2 from the germline V gene are MNHEY and SMNVEV (reference sequence). The CDR3 runs to 17 residues. The V and J ends lost 1 base and 0 bases respectively, with 15 bases between them. CDR3 loop: CASSLFGTGRANYGYTF. The DNA of the CDR3 is TGTGCCAGCAGTTTATTCGGTACGGGCCGAGCTAACTATGGCTACACCTTC.

Only a few counts were recorded for this clone. As DNA, the CDR3 is TGTGCCAGTAGTCCAGCAGGGGGAGGGTACGAGCAGTACTTC. This translates into CASSPAGGGYEQYF. V usage is TRBV19 and J usage is TRBJ2-7; either TRBD1 or TRBD2 may fit D (7 bases each). This CDR3 is built from 14 residues. Germline lookup yields CDR1 LNHDA and CDR2 SQIVND (reference sequence). Between the trimmed V and J ends, which lost 5 bases and 4 bases, there was a span of 15 bases.

This rearrangement joins TRBV7-2 to TRBJ2-3; 7 bases line up with TRBD2. The CDR3 is 17 amino acids. Germline V CDR1 and CDR2: SGHTA, FQGNSA. J gave up 0 bases and V 1 base, and 7 bases lay outside the gene matches. CDR3 in amino acids: CASSLGILALSTDTQYF. Here the CDR3 DNA reads TGTGCCAGCAGCTTAGGGATACTAGCGCTGAGCACAGATACGCAGTATTTT. Variable domain in full (rest from reference TRBV7-2 and TRBJ2-3): GAGVSQSPSNKVTEKGKDVELRCDPISGHTALYWYRQSLGQGLEFLIYFQGNSAPDKSGLPSDRFSAERTGGSVSTLTIQRTQQEDSAVYLCASSLGILALSTDTQYFGPGTRLTVL.

This chain uses TRBV4-1 with TRBJ1-4; D possibly corresponds to TRBD1 (5 bases). The CDR3 runs 14 residues. Looked up from germline, CDR1 is MGHRA and CDR2 is YSYEKL. V was shortened by 4 bases and J by 6 bases, with 12 bases between the two germline ends. This CDR3 is CASSLMGTDEKLFF. CDR3 DNA: TGCGCCAGCAGCCTAATGGGGACGGATGAAAAACTGTTTTTT.

The V and J genes are TRBV28 and TRBJ1-1; perhaps TRBD1 as D (6 bases). Germline V gene sequence: CDR1 MDHEN, CDR2 SYDVKM. CDR3 size: 14 residues. V was trimmed by 2 bases and J by 4 bases, leaving 11 bases between them. CDR3 residues: CASSLGQGFTEAFF. The CDR3 region has the DNA TGTGCCAGCAGTTTAGGTCAGGGGTTCACTGAAGCTTTCTTT. Using reference TRBV28 and TRBJ1-1 for the parts outside the CDR3, the full variable domain is DVKVTQSSRYLVKRTGEKVFLECVQDMDHENMFWYRQDPGLGLRLIYFSYDVKMKEKGDIPEGYSVSREKKERFSLILESASTNQTSMYLCASSLGQGFTEAFFGQGTRLTVV.

DNA of the CDR3: TGTGCCAGCAGTGAGACCAGGACAGGGTGGAATGAAAAACTGTTTTTT. This codes for CASSETRTGWNEKLFF. The J gene is TRBJ1-4, the V gene TRBV6-2 or TRBV6-3; TRBD1 aligns across 8 bases. Germline loops: CDR1 MNHEY, CDR2 SVGEGT. This CDR3 region has 16 residues. The V and J ends lost 5 bases and 5 bases, in that order; junction bases with no gene match: 10.

The chain is built from TRBV5-4 and TRBJ2-3; 9 bases fit TRBD1. The CDR3 is 14 residues long. V lost 4 bases and J lost 5; bases outside the gene matches: 5. Germline CDR1 reads SGHNT; CDR2 reads YYREEE (reference sequence). This CDR3 reads CASSTDRGRDTQYF. The CDR3 nucleotides read TGTGCCAGCAGCACGGACAGGGGAAGAGATACGCAGTATTTT.

The chain has TRBV6-5 and TRBJ1-1; D is unclear. CDR3 length: 11 residues. Trimming took 4 bases from V and 7 from J, leaving 7 bases between them. Germline V gene sequence: CDR1 MNHEY, CDR2 SVGAGI. The CDR3 DNA sequence: TGTGCCAGCAGTTGGTCCGATGAAGCTTTCTTT. Translated, it gives CASSWSDEAFF.

The V gene is TRBV6-4, the J gene TRBJ2-1; D gene ambiguous. V lost 0 bases, J lost 7 bases, and 4 bases lay in between. The CDR3 has 12 residues. Per the germline V gene, CDR1 is MRHNA and CDR2 is SNTAGT. The CDR3 protein is CASSDSWNEQFF. CDR3 in DNA: TGTGCCAGCAGTGACTCGTGGAATGAGCAGTTCTTC.

This clone was seen only once. The chain is built from TRBV24-1 and TRBJ2-3; maybe TRBD1 (6 bases). Germline-derived CDR1 and CDR2 are KGHDR and SFDVKD. V shed 7 bases and J shed 6 bases, with 13 bases lying between them. The CDR3 consists of 13 residues. CDR3 in amino acids: CATRNRESDTQYF. Written as DNA, the CDR3 is TGTGCCACCAGAAACAGGGAATCCGATACGCAGTATTTT.

V usage is TRBV2 and J usage is TRBJ2-5; 7 bases map to TRBD1. In germline, CDR1 is SNHLY, CDR2 FYNNEI. The CDR3 is 14 residues long. V dropped 11 bases and J dropped 0; count of bases not matched to a gene: 9. In DNA form, the CDR3 reads TGTGCCGAGACAAGGGGGCGTTACCAAGAGACCCAGTACTTC. Its protein is CAETRGRYQETQYF. The full variable domain, in which reference TRBV2 and TRBJ2-5 provide the parts outside the CDR3, is EPEVTQTPSHQVTQMGQEVILRCVPISNHLYFYWYRQILGQKVEFLVSFYNNEISEKSEIFDDQFSVERPDGSNFTLKIRSTKLEDSAMYFCAETRGRYQETQYFGPGTRLLVL.